This T cell receptor (beta chain) was observed in a study of blood T cell repertoires in COVID-19 (dated by TCRdb to about 2020). General notes on the study: Samples covering the acute and convalescent phases of COVID-19 were provided by collaborators in the United States, Italy and Spain. The dataset comprised deeply sampled blood TCRbeta repertoires from subjects exposed to, actively infected with, or recovered from COVID-19. Where HLA class I and class II types were available, the types were taken from metadata supplied by the sample provider, not from assay-based typing. A freely available public database, intended as a resource for researchers studying the immune response to SARS-CoV-2, is where the repertoires were released. Sample metadata almost always included a de-identified subject ID, COVID-19 status, age in years and sex. The samples were drawn from two sources: the first 160 participants of the ongoing ImmuneRACE study, and 1,200 or so subjects contributed by 6 global collaborators. The material from the prospective study consisted of cDNA or gDNA derived from T cells, B-cell-depleted T cells, or PBMCs. Beyond this particular receptor, the publication reports: The amount of clinical and demographic metadata varied by source and participant and was provided uncurated.

TCRbeta CDR3 regions were amplified from genomic DNA using the immunoSEQ Assay, a bias-controlled multiplex PCR. For the original study's pipeline: The number of nucleated cells in each sample was estimated by amplification of reference gene primers within the assay. Sequence reads were collapsed and filtered to measure the absolute abundance of every unique TCRbeta CDR3 rearrangement. For each sample, productive Simpson clonality was calculated as the square root of Simpson's diversity index across productive rearrangements. TCRdb mirrors the immuneACCESS table, restricted to in-frame sequences. Some clones are absent from its copies; in checked studies, under half trace to an unresolved V gene, and the reason for the others is unknown. V and J calls and clone size are copied from that table; D and trimming were computed from the DNA. Present in this sample are about 250,000 clones, 86% of which were seen just once. Of the sample, 1.5% to 2% falls within the top ten clones.

Turning to this clone: Its antigen is not yet known. Qualities for individual bases were not recorded, and no much larger clone is one base off.

A second Seattle source provided samples from volunteer blood donors who had recovered from COVID-19. Whole blood was collected in K2EDTA tubes by collaborating institutions according to the institutions' own protocols. Collaborator samples were shipped for TCRbeta analysis as frozen whole blood, isolated PBMCs, or DNA extracted from either sample type. Sample: peripheral blood. This clonotype was sampled from a woman aged 55-69 years who had recovered from COVID-19.

The base sequence is TGCGCCAGCAGCTCGCAGGCGGGTACTGAAGCTTTCTTT. This gives the protein CASSSQAGTEAFF. The V and J genes are TRBV5-1 and TRBJ1-1; there is no confident call for the D gene. The CDR3 numbers 13 residues from cysteine through phenylalanine. CDR3 DNA only is kept here, 39 bases in frame from base 1. Trimming takes 3 bases from V and 5 bases from J, and the germline ends sit 11 bases apart. Based on the germline V gene, the CDR1 and CDR2 sequences are SGHRS and YFSETQ.